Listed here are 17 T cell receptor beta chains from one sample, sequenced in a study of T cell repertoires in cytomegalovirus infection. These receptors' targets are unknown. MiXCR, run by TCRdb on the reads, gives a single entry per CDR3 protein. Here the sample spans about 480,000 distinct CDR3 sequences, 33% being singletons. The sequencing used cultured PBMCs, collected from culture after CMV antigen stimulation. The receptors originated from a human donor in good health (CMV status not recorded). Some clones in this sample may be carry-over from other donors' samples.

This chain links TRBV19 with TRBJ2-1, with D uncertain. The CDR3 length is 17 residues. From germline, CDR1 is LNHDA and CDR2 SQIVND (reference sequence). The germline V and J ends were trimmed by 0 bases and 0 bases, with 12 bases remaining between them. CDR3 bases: TGTGCCAGTAGTATAGATATGACGGCCAGCTCCTACAATGAGCAGTTCTTC. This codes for CASSIDMTASSYNEQFF.

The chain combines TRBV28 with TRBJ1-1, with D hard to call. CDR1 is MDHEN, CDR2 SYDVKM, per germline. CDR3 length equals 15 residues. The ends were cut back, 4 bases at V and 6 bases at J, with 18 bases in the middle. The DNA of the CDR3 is TGTGCCAGCAGTTCACCCTCTCCCGACAAGTCTGAAGCTTTCTTT. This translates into CASSSPSPDKSEAFF. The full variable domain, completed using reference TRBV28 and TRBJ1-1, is DVKVTQSSRYLVKRTGEKVFLECVQDMDHENMFWYRQDPGLGLRLIYFSYDVKMKEKGDIPEGYSVSREKKERFSLILESASTNQTSMYLCASSSPSPDKSEAFFGQGTRLTVV.

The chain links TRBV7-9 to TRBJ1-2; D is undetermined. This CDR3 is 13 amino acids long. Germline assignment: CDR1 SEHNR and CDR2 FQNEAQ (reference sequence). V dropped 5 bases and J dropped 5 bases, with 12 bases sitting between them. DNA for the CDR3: TGTGCCAGCAGCGTCTACCCCGGTTATGGCTACACCTTC. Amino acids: CASSVYPGYGYTF. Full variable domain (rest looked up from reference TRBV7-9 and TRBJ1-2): DTGVSQNPRHKITKRGQNVTFRCDPISEHNRLYWYRQTLGQGPEFLTYFQNEAQLEKSRLLSDRFSAERPKGSFSTLEIQRTEQGDSAMYLCASSVYPGYGYTFGSGTRLTVV.

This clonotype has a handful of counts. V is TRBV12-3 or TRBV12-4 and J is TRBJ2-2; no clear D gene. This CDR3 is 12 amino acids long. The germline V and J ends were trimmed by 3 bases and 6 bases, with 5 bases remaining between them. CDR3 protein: CASSFGSGELFF. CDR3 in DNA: TGTGCCAGCAGTTTTGGGTCCGGGGAGCTGTTTTTT.

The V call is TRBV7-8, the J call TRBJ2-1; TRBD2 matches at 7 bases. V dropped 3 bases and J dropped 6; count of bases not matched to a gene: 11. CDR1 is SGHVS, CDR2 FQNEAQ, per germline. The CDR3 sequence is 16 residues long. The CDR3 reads CASSFSRGLTFNEQFF. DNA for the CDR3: TGTGCCAGCAGCTTCAGTAGGGGACTAACCTTCAATGAGCAGTTCTTC.

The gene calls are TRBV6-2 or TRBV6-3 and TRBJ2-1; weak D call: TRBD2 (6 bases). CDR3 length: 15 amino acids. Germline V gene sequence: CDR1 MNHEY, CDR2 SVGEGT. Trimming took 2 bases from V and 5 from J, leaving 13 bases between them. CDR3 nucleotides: TGTGCCAGCAGTTACCCAACGGGACTCAACAATGAGCAGTTCTTC. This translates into CASSYPTGLNNEQFF.

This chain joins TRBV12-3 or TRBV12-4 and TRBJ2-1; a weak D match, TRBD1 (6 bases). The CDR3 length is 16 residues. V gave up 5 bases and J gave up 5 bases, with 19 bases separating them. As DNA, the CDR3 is TGTGCCAGCAGTGAATTACAGGGTACCCAAGACAATGAGCAGTTCTTC. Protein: CASSELQGTQDNEQFF.

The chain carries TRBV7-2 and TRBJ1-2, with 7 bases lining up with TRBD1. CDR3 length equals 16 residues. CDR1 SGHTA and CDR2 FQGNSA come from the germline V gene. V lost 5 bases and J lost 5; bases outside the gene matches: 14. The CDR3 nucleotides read TGTGCCAGCAGCCCAGGTGCCGGACAGGTTCTTTATGGCTACACCTTC. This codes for CASSPGAGQVLYGYTF.

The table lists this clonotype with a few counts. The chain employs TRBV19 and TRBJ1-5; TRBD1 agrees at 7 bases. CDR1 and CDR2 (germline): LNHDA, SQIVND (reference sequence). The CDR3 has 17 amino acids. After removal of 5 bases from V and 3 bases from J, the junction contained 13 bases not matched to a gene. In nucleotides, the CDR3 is TGTGCCAGTAGTCCCTACCCTGGACAGGACACCAATCAGCCCCAGCATTTT. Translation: CASSPYPGQDTNQPQHF.

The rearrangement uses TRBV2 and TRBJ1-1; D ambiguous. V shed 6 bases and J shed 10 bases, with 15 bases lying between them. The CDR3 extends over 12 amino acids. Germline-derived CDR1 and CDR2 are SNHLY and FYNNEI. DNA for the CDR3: TGTGCCAGCAGGCGCGGTGACCAAGGAGCTTTCTTT. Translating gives CASRRGDQGAFF.

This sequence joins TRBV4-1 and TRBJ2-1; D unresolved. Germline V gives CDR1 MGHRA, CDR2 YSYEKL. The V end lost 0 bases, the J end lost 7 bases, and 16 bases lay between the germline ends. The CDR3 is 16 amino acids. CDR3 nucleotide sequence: TGCGCCAGCAGCCAAGAATACAGACAAGTGCGAAATGAGCAGTTCTTC. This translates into CASSQEYRQVRNEQFF.

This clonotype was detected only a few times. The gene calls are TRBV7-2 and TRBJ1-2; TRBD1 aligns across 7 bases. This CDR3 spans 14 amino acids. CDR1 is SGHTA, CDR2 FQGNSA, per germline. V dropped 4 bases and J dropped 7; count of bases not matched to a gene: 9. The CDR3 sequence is CASSYREGALGYTF. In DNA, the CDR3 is TGTGCCAGCAGCTATCGTGAGGGGGCGCTTGGCTACACCTTC.

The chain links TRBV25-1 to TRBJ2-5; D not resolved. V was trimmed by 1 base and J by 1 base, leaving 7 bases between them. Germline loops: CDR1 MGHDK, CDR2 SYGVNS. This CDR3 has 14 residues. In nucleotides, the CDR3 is TGTGCCAGCAGTGAATGGAACGTCCAAGAGACCCAGTACTTC. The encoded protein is CASSEWNVQETQYF. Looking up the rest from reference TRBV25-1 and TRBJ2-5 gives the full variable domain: EADIYQTPRYLVIGTGKKITLECSQTMGHDKMYWYQQDPGMELHLIHYSYGVNSTEKGDLSSESTVSRIRTEHFPLTLESARPSHTSQYLCASSEWNVQETQYFGPGTRLLVL.

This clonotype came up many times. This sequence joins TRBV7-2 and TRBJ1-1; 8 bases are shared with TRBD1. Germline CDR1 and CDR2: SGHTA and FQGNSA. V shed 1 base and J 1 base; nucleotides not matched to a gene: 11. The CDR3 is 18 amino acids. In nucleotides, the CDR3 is TGTGCCAGCAGCTTAGTAGGCCGGGGACAGGTGGGGAACACTGAAGCTTTCTTT. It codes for CASSLVGRGQVGNTEAFF.

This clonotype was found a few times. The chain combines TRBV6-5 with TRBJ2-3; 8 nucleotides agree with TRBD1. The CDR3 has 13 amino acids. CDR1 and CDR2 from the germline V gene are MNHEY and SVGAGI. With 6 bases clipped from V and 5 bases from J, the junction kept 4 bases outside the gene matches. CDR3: CASRADREDTQYF. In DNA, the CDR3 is TGTGCCAGCAGGGCGGACAGGGAAGATACGCAGTATTTT.

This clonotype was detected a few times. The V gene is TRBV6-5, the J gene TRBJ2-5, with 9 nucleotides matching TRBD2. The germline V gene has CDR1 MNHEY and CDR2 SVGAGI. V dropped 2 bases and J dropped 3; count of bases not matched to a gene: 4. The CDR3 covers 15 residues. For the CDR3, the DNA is TGTGCCAGCAGTTACGCGCTAGCGGGAAAAGAGACCCAGTACTTC. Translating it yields CASSYALAGKETQYF.

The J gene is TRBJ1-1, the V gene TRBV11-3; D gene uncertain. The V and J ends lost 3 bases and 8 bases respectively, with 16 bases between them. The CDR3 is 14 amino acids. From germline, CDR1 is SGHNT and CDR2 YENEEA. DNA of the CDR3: TGTGCCAGCAGCTTTTCATTATCGATCGCGGAAGCTTTCTTT. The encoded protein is CASSFSLSIAEAFF. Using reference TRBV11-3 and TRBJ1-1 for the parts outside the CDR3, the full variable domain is EAGVVQSPRYKIIEKKQPVAFWCNPISGHNTLYWYLQNLGQGPELLIRYENEEAVDDSQLPKDRFSAERLKGVDSTLKIQPAELGDSAVYLCASSFSLSIAEAFFGQGTRLTVV.